This T cell receptor beta chain was captured by sequencing in a study of cytomegalovirus exposure and HLA in healthy donors. Study outcomes and limitations: A later analysis linked a missense DCLRE1C variant to TCR beta V- and J-gene trimming. According to reports, the classifier identified cytomegalovirus status with high specificity and sensitivity.

The PCR was carried out with 60 Vbeta primers and 13 Jbeta primers. TCRdb keeps only in-frame clones here, not all; method: immunoSEQ multiplex PCR. Among 140,000 to 150,000 clones listed, around 78% were seen once. To note about this clone: The antigen remains undetermined. Compared with germline, one end of the junction differs, possibly owing to a read error.

This CDR3 spans 14 amino acids. CDR1 is MNHNS, CDR2 SASEGT, per germline. This sequence joins TRBV6-1 and TRBJ1-5; D call uncertain. This receptor was identified in a woman under 30 in good health and CMV-seropositive. The sequenced sample consisted of PBMCs. The CDR3 loop is CTSRPVSSNQPQHF. The CDR3 DNA sequence: TGTACCAGCAGACCCGTCAGTAGCAATCAGCCCCAGCATTTT.